The 25 T cell receptor beta chains below come from one sample, sequenced in a study of blood T cell repertoires in COVID-19. Generated by immunoSEQ multiplex PCR, the TCRdb table keeps only in-frame clones and is missing some. This table holds 200,000 to 300,000 clones, more than 70% found once. Sequencing input: peripheral blood. The receptor source for this set is a man aged 80 or over with acute or convalescent COVID-19.

The CDR3 protein is CASSRLGTQETQYF. Here the CDR3 DNA reads TGTGCCAGCAGCCGACTAGGTACCCAAGAGACCCAGTACTTC. The chain links TRBV9 to TRBJ2-5; TRBD2 is a possible D gene (6 bases). This CDR3 contains 14 residues. Germline V gene data show CDR1 as SGDLS and CDR2 as YYNGEE. V lost 4 bases and J 1 base, leaving 11 bases between the germline ends.

The sample holds one count of this clone. V usage is TRBV5-3 and J usage is TRBJ1-1; tentative D call: TRBD1 (6 bases). TRBV5-3 has ORF status, its function being uncertain. The CDR3 length is 17 residues. V lost 4 bases and J lost 8, with 27 bases in between. Here the CDR3 reads CARSNKIKDSPGTEAFF. CDR3 nucleotides: TGTGCCAGAAGCAACAAAATAAAGGACAGCCCCGGTACGGAAGCTTTCTTT.

The chain joins TRBV7-9 to TRBJ2-3; no firm D call. The V end lost 4 bases, the J end lost 0 bases, and 5 bases lay between the germline ends. CDR1 and CDR2 from the germline V gene are SEHNR and FQNEAQ (reference sequence). The CDR3 loop spans 13 amino acids. The CDR3 loop reads CASSSASTDTQYF. CDR3 in DNA: TGTGCCAGCAGCTCCGCGAGCACAGATACGCAGTATTTT.

J is TRBJ2-2 and V is TRBV24-1; D gene ambiguous. CDR3 length: 15 amino acids. V was pared by 4 bases and J by 0 bases, with 8 bases between. CDR1 and CDR2 (germline): KGHDR, SFDVKD. DNA of the CDR3: TGTGCCACCAGTGAGGCCCCGTCGAACACCGGGGAGCTGTTTTTT. It specifies CATSEAPSNTGELFF.

The chain has TRBV28 and TRBJ1-5; D is possibly TRBD1 (6 bases). This CDR3 comprises 15 residues. Trimming took 5 bases from V and 6 from J, leaving 17 bases between them. Per the germline V gene, CDR1 is MDHEN and CDR2 is SYDVKM. CDR3 in DNA: TGTGCCAGCAGTGCCGGGGGGGGGCGTCGTCAGCCCCAGCATTTT. The encoded protein is CASSAGGGRRQPQHF.

This rearrangement joins TRBV19 to TRBJ1-2, with 10 bases matching TRBD1. This CDR3 region has 14 residues. Germline CDR1 and CDR2: LNHDA and SQIVND (reference sequence). The ends lost 5 bases at V and 4 bases at J; junction bases unmatched: 4. CDR3: CASSPDRGVYGYTF. The CDR3 DNA reads as TGTGCCAGTAGTCCGGACAGGGGGGTCTATGGCTACACCTTC.

The chain combines TRBV4-3 with TRBJ2-2; no clear D gene. The CDR3 covers 17 residues. In germline, CDR1 is LGHNA, CDR2 YSLEER. Trimming cost V 0 bases and J 0 bases, with 11 bases left between them. CDR3 nucleotides: TGCGCCAGCAGCCAAGATCTCCCAGCGTCGAACACCGGGGAGCTGTTTTTT. This translates into CASSQDLPASNTGELFF.

The chain recombines TRBV19 with TRBJ2-5; 7 bases align to TRBD1. This CDR3 region has 14 residues. Germline V gives CDR1 LNHDA, CDR2 SQIVND (reference sequence). Unmatched junction bases numbered 6, after V lost 3 bases and J lost 5 bases. The CDR3 region has the DNA TGTGCCAGTAGTATTACAGGGGTGCGGGAGACCCAGTACTTC. It translates to CASSITGVRETQYF.

This clone was recorded a few times. This chain links TRBV7-2 with TRBJ1-5; 8 nucleotides align to TRBD1. CDR3 length: 15 residues. V shed 5 bases and J 5 bases; nucleotides not matched to a gene: 8. Germline V gene sequence: CDR1 SGHTA, CDR2 FQGNSA. CDR3 bases: TGTGCCAGCAGCCAGGGACAGGTCGGAGATCAGCCCCAGCATTTT. Its translation is CASSQGQVGDQPQHF.

The rearrangement uses TRBV27 and TRBJ1-2; D is possibly TRBD1 (6 bases). The germline V gene has CDR1 MNHEY and CDR2 SMNVEV (reference sequence). Trimming took off 3 bases at V and 8 bases at J, with 16 bases between the two ends. The CDR3 runs 14 residues. The CDR3 nucleotides read TGTGCCAGCAGTTTTGGGGGGGGCATTGACGGCTACACCTTC. Amino acid sequence: CASSFGGGIDGYTF.

The J gene is TRBJ1-1, the V gene TRBV28; perhaps TRBD1 as D (6 bases). There are 12 residues in the CDR3. Germline V gene lookup returns CDR1 MDHEN and CDR2 SYDVKM. With 7 bases removed from V and 5 bases from J, the gap between germline ends came to 11 bases. CDR3 DNA: TGTGCCAGCAAGGGGGGGCGGACTGAAGCTTTCTTT. It codes for CASKGGRTEAFF. Drawing the rest from reference TRBV28 and TRBJ1-1, the complete variable domain is DVKVTQSSRYLVKRTGEKVFLECVQDMDHENMFWYRQDPGLGLRLIYFSYDVKMKEKGDIPEGYSVSREKKERFSLILESASTNQTSMYLCASKGGRTEAFFGQGTRLTVV.

The V call is TRBV28, the J call TRBJ1-6; 9 bases align to TRBD1. Germline CDR1 MDHEN, CDR2 SYDVKM. Trimming removed 4 bases from V and 13 bases from J; junction bases left unmatched: 2. The length of the CDR3 is 12 residues. The CDR3 loop is CASSSGTGPLHF. For the CDR3, the DNA is TGTGCCAGCAGTTCGGGGACAGGGCCCCTCCACTTT.

CDR3 DNA sequence: TGTGCCAGCAGCGGACATGGACGGAATCAGCCCCAGCATTTT. Translating gives CASSGHGRNQPQHF. This rearrangement joins TRBV2 to TRBJ1-5, with D possibly being TRBD1 (5 bases). V lost 6 bases and J lost 4, with 13 bases in between. Germline V CDR1 and CDR2: SNHLY, FYNNEI. CDR3 size: 14 residues. Complete variable domain (other parts from reference TRBV2 and TRBJ1-5): EPEVTQTPSHQVTQMGQEVILRCVPISNHLYFYWYRQILGQKVEFLVSFYNNEISEKSEIFDDQFSVERPDGSNFTLKIRSTKLEDSAMYFCASSGHGRNQPQHFGDGTRLSIL.

This clone was found once. The chain employs TRBV10-3 and TRBJ2-6, with D hard to call. Germline loops: CDR1 ENHRY, CDR2 SYGVKD. This CDR3 is built from 16 residues. Between the trimmed V and J ends, which lost 4 bases and 0 bases, there was a span of 10 bases. The CDR3 here is CAISAGTNSGANVLTF. The CDR3 DNA reads TGTGCCATCAGTGCTGGCACTAACTCTGGGGCCAACGTCCTGACTTTC.

The V call is TRBV10-2, the J call TRBJ2-5; maybe TRBD1 (5 bases). Trimming left V 4 bases short and J 9 bases short, with 15 bases between. This CDR3 comprises 13 residues. CDR1 WSHSY and CDR2 SAAADI come from the germline V gene. The CDR3 region has the DNA TGCGCCAGCAGTGGCGGCGGTTCCAGGGCCCAGTACTTC. It encodes CASSGGGSRAQYF.

The chain recombines TRBV19 with TRBJ2-3, with D possibly TRBD1 on 7 matching bases. V lost 8 bases, J lost 6 bases, and 18 bases lay in between. Germline assignment: CDR1 LNHDA and CDR2 SQIVND (reference sequence). This CDR3 has 14 residues. DNA for the CDR3: TGTGCCAGTGTTTTCAGGGGGGCAACGGATACGCAGTATTTT. Translation: CASVFRGATDTQYF.

V gene TRBV4-1 combines with J gene TRBJ1-2, with D unresolved. V lost 2 bases and J lost 4, with 17 bases in between. Germline CDR1 is MGHRA and CDR2 is YSYEKL. This CDR3 comprises 16 residues. This chain's CDR3 is CASSQSPQESFYGYTF. CDR3 nucleotides: TGCGCCAGCAGCCAATCCCCCCAAGAGTCTTTCTATGGCTACACCTTC.

The gene calls are TRBV18 and TRBJ2-7, with 8 bases matching TRBD2. This CDR3 contains 15 residues. CDR1 and CDR2 from the germline V gene are KGHSH and LQKENI. The ends lost 5 bases at V and 2 bases at J; junction bases unmatched: 8. The CDR3 coding sequence is TGTGCCAGCTCAGCCGGAGCGGGAGAGACCTACGAGCAGTACTTC. Its translation is CASSAGAGETYEQYF.

The chain combines TRBV6-2 or TRBV6-3 with TRBJ1-5; 7 bases map to TRBD1. Germline V gene lookup returns CDR1 MNHEY and CDR2 SVGEGT. With 8 bases clipped from V and 4 bases from J, the junction kept 8 bases outside the gene matches. The length of the CDR3 is 14 residues. CDR3 loop: CASGRRDSNQPQHF. DNA of the CDR3: TGTGCCAGCGGCCGAAGGGACAGTAATCAGCCCCAGCATTTT.

The chain uses TRBV28 and TRBJ1-2, with D possibly being TRBD1 (6 bases). V was shortened by 7 bases and J by 1 base, with 16 bases between the two germline ends. The CDR3 length is 15 residues. The germline gives CDR1 MDHEN, CDR2 SYDVKM. This chain's CDR3 is CASTPSDRDNYGYTF. Here the CDR3 DNA reads TGTGCCAGCACCCCTTCGGACAGAGATAACTATGGCTACACCTTC.

This chain connects TRBV5-5 to TRBJ2-3; a possible D gene is TRBD2 (6 bases). CDR3 size: 15 residues. The V gene's germline CDR1 is SGHKS and CDR2 YYEKEE (reference sequence). Trimming cost V 4 bases and J 0 bases, with 12 bases left between them. This CDR3 is CASSTGRGSTDTQYF. CDR3 DNA: TGTGCCAGCAGCACCGGCCGGGGGAGCACAGATACGCAGTATTTT.

The chain employs TRBV27 and TRBJ1-4, with 7 bases identical to TRBD1. The CDR3 spans 15 residues. V lost 6 bases, J lost 7 bases, and 11 bases stayed unmatched. Per the germline V gene, CDR1 is MNHEY and CDR2 is SMNVEV (reference sequence). The CDR3 bases are TGTGCCAGCAGCCCAAGAGGGGGCACGGGTGAAAAACTGTTTTTT. The encoded protein is CASSPRGGTGEKLFF. Together with reference TRBV27 and TRBJ1-4, the CDR3 gives the full variable domain: EAQVTQNPRYLITVTGKKLTVTCSQNMNHEYMSWYRQDPGLGLRQIYYSMNVEVTDKGDVPEGYKVSRKEKRNFPLILESPSPNQTSLYFCASSPRGGTGEKLFFGSGTQLSVL.

The chain links TRBV5-4 to TRBJ2-1; TRBD2 might be the D (5 bases). The CDR3 has 13 residues. Germline loops: CDR1 SGHNT, CDR2 YYREEE (reference sequence). Trimming left V 0 bases short and J 7 bases short, with 8 bases between. Here the CDR3 DNA reads TGTGCCAGCAGCTTGGCCGGCGGGAATGAGCAGTTCTTC. The encoded protein is CASSLAGGNEQFF.

The J gene is TRBJ2-7, the V gene TRBV4-1; 11 bases fit TRBD2. CDR3 length: 19 amino acids. J was trimmed by 0 bases and V by 2 bases; bases with no gene match: 12. Germline lookup yields CDR1 MGHRA and CDR2 YSYEKL. DNA of the CDR3: TGCGCCAGCAGCCAACTGTGGCCGGGACTAGCGGACCTCTCCTACGAGCAGTACTTC. Protein: CASSQLWPGLADLSYEQYF.

The V and J genes are TRBV28 and TRBJ1-4; D not certain. Germline V gives CDR1 MDHEN, CDR2 SYDVKM. Trimming removed 6 bases at V and 10 bases at J, with 6 bases between. The CDR3 runs 10 residues. The CDR3 DNA sequence: TGTGCCAGCAGGTCAGGAAAACTGTTTTTT. Translated, it gives CASRSGKLFF.